The 9 T cell receptor beta chains in this list originate from one sample, sequenced in a study of T cells in Graves' hyperthyroidism and ophthalmopathy. Using RNA transcripts as the source, TCR beta CDR3 regions were amplified. The study used the HTBI primer set for a first-round RT-PCR of the TCR CDR3. One entry per CDR3 protein, called by TCRdb with MiXCR from the multiplex PCR reads. Of around 300,000 distinct CDR3 sequences in the sample, approximately 15% were seen once. Sequencing was done on a sample of blood. The receptors were sampled from a woman aged 25 to 39 with Graves' hyperthyroidism.

This clonotype was counted many times. The chain uses TRBV3-1 and TRBJ1-5; D gene uncertain. Deletions cut 0 bases from V and 3 bases from J, with 6 bases between. The CDR3 contains 14 residues. Germline CDR1 and CDR2: LGHDT and YNNKEL (reference sequence). The CDR3 nucleotides are TGTGCCAGCAGCCAAGATATCACCAATCAGCCCCAGCATTTT. Protein: CASSQDITNQPQHF.

This clonotype was seen ten or more times. A read error may produce the germline difference seen at one junction end. The chain carries TRBV12-3 or TRBV12-4 and TRBJ2-7; 9 bases agree with TRBD1. This CDR3 comprises 14 residues. For the CDR3, the DNA is TGTGCCAGCAGCTTAGGGACAGGGTACGGCGAGCAGTACTTC. This gives the protein CASSLGTGYGEQYF.

The table lists this clonotype with many counts. The chain is built from TRBV2 and TRBJ1-5, with D unresolved. Trimming removed 4 bases from V and 9 bases from J, with 13 bases in between. Germline V CDR1 and CDR2: SNHLY, FYNNEI. The CDR3 runs to 13 residues. The CDR3, as DNA: TGTGCCAGCAGTGTTGACCACGGTAGGCCCCAGCATTTT. Its protein product is CASSVDHGRPQHF. The variable domain in full, with the rest retrieved from reference TRBV2 and TRBJ1-5, is EPEVTQTPSHQVTQMGQEVILRCVPISNHLYFYWYRQILGQKVEFLVSFYNNEISEKSEIFDDQFSVERPDGSNFTLKIRSTKLEDSAMYFCASSVDHGRPQHFGDGTRLSIL.

This clonotype was seen repeatedly, ten times or more. The chain couples TRBV18 to TRBJ2-5; 7 nucleotides line up with TRBD1. Per germline, CDR1 KGHSH and CDR2 LQKENI. The length of the CDR3 is 14 residues. V dropped 2 bases and J dropped 1; count of bases not matched to a gene: 1. The CDR3 sequence: CASSPAGGQETQYF. The CDR3 nucleotides are TGTGCCAGCTCACCAGCAGGGGGCCAAGAGACCCAGTACTTC.

There are many counts of this clonotype. This chain joins TRBV12-3 or TRBV12-4 and TRBJ2-7; 7 positions match TRBD2. CDR3 length: 16 amino acids. Trimming took 0 bases from V and 2 from J; bases not matched to a gene: 7. The CDR3 spells CASSLAAGVPPYEQYF. In nucleotides, the CDR3 is TGTGCCAGCAGTTTAGCCGCGGGAGTCCCCCCCTACGAGCAGTACTTC.

This clonotype was counted many times. In DNA form, the CDR3 reads TGTGCCAGCAGTCGACCCGGGACGGGGGGGCGATTCGAAGCTTTCTTT. It encodes CASSRPGTGGRFEAFF. The V call is TRBV28, the J call TRBJ1-1, with D perhaps TRBD1 (6 bases). The CDR3 contains 16 residues. V was cut by 5 bases and J by 8 bases, with 24 bases left in between. Germline CDR1 and CDR2: MDHEN and SYDVKM. Full variable domain (outside the CDR3, taken from reference TRBV28 and TRBJ1-1): DVKVTQSSRYLVKRTGEKVFLECVQDMDHENMFWYRQDPGLGLRLIYFSYDVKMKEKGDIPEGYSVSREKKERFSLILESASTNQTSMYLCASSRPGTGGRFEAFFGQGTRLTVV.

Concerning this clonotype: With a much larger clone just one base away, this may be a read error. The missing conserved phenylalanine or tryptophan at the end of this CDR3 makes a read error likely. This sequence joins TRBV6-1 and TRBJ1-2; D gene ambiguous. The CDR3 sequence is 15 residues long. Germline assignment: CDR1 MNHNS and CDR2 SASEGT. V dropped 1 base and J dropped 0 bases, with 9 bases sitting between them. The CDR3 here is CASSEGRITNYGYTL. The CDR3 region has the DNA TGTGCCAGCAGTGAAGGAAGGATCACTAACTATGGCTACACCCTC.

The chain has TRBV5-5 and TRBJ1-6; D uncertain. Germline V gene lookup returns CDR1 SGHKS and CDR2 YYEKEE (reference sequence). This CDR3 contains 16 residues. V dropped 2 bases and J dropped 5 bases, with 14 bases sitting between them. The CDR3 coding sequence is TGTGCCAGCAGCTTCTTTTGGTCGGGAAATAATTCACCCCTCCACTTT. It yields the protein CASSFFWSGNNSPLHF.

This clonotype was seen at least ten times. The chain combines TRBV6-1 with TRBJ1-5, with 10 bases that match TRBD1. The CDR3 runs 16 residues. Per germline, CDR1 MNHNS and CDR2 SASEGT. The V and J ends lost 2 bases and 7 bases, in that order; junction bases with no gene match: 8. CDR3 residues: CASSEFRTGGVQPQHF. The CDR3 DNA reads as TGTGCCAGCAGTGAATTTCGGACAGGGGGTGTCCAGCCCCAGCATTTT.